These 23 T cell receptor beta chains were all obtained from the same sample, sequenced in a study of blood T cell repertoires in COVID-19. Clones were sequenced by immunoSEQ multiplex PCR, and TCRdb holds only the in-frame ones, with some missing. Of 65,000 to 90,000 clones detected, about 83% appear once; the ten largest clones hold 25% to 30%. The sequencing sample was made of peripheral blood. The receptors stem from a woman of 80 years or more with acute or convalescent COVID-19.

CDR3 protein: CASSLRQNYGYTF. CDR3 sequence (DNA): TGTGCCAGCAGCTTAAGACAAAACTATGGCTACACCTTC. The genes are TRBV7-2 and TRBJ1-2; no reliable D call. CDR3 length equals 13 residues. CDR1 and CDR2 (germline): SGHTA, FQGNSA. Trimming removed 2 bases from V and 2 bases from J, with 6 bases in between. The full variable domain, with the rest looked up from reference TRBV7-2 and TRBJ1-2, is GAGVSQSPSNKVTEKGKDVELRCDPISGHTALYWYRQSLGQGLEFLIYFQGNSAPDKSGLPSDRFSAERTGGSVSTLTIQRTQQEDSAVYLCASSLRQNYGYTFGSGTRLTVV.

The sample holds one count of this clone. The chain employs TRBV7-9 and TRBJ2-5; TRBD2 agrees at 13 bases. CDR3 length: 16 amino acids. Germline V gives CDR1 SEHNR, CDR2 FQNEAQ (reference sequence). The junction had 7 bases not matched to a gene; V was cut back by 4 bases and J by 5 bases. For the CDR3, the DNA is TGTGCCAGCAGCTCCCGGACTAGCGGGAGCTTGGAGACCCAGTACTTC. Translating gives CASSSRTSGSLETQYF.

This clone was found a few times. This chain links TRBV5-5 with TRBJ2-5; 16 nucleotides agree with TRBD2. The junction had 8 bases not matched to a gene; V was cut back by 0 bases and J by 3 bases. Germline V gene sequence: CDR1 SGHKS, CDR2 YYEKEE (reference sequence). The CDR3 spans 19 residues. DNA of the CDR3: TGTGCCAGCAGCTTGGAAGGGACTAGCGGGAGGGCCGGTAAAGAGACCCAGTACTTC. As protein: CASSLEGTSGRAGKETQYF.

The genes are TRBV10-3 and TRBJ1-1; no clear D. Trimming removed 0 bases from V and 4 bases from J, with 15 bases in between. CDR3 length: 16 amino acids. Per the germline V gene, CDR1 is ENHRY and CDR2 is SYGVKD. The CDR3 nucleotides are TGTGCCATCAGTGAGTCGAATAAGGATCGGAGCACTGAAGCTTTCTTT. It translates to CAISESNKDRSTEAFF.

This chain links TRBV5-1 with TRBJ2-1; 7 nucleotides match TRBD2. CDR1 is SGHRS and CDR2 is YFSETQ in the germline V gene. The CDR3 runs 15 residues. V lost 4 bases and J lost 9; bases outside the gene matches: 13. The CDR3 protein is CASSLAAGEIGEQFF. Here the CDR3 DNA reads TGCGCCAGCAGCCTGGCGGCGGGAGAGATAGGTGAGCAGTTCTTC. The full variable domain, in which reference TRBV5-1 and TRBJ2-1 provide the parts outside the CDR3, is KAGVTQTPRYLIKTRGQQVTLSCSPISGHRSVSWYQQTPGQGLQFLFEYFSETQRNKGNFPGRFSGRQFSNSRSEMNVSTLELGDSALYLCASSLAAGEIGEQFFGPGTRLTVL.

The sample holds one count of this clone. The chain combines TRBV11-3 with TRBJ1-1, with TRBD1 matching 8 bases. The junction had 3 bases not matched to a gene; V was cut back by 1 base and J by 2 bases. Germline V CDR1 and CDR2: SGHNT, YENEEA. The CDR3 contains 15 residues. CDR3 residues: CASSLAGQGNTEAFF. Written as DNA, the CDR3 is TGTGCCAGCAGCTTAGCCGGACAGGGAAACACTGAAGCTTTCTTT.

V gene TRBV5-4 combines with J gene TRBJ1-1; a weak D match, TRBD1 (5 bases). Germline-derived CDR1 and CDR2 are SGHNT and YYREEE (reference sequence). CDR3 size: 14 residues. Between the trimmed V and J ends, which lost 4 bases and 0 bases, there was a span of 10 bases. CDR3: CASSPTEMNTEAFF. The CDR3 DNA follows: TGTGCCAGCAGCCCGACAGAAATGAACACTGAAGCTTTCTTT.

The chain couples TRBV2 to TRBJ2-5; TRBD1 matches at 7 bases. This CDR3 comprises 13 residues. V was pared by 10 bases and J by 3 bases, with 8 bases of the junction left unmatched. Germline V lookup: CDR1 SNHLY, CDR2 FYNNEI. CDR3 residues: CATKGQVEETQYF. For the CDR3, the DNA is TGTGCCACCAAAGGACAGGTGGAAGAGACCCAGTACTTC. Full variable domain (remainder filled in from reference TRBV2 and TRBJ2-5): EPEVTQTPSHQVTQMGQEVILRCVPISNHLYFYWYRQILGQKVEFLVSFYNNEISEKSEIFDDQFSVERPDGSNFTLKIRSTKLEDSAMYFCATKGQVEETQYFGPGTRLLVL.

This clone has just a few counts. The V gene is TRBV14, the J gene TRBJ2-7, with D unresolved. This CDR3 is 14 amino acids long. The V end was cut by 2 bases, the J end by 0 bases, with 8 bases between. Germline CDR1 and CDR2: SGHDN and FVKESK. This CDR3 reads CASSQNYDSYEQYF. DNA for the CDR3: TGTGCCAGCAGCCAAAACTACGACTCCTACGAGCAGTACTTC. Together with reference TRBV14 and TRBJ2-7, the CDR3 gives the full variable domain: EAGVTQFPSHSVIEKGQTVTLRCDPISGHDNLYWYRRVMGKEIKFLLHFVKESKQDESGMPNNRFLAERTGGTYSTLKVQPAELEDSGVYFCASSQNYDSYEQYFGPGTRLTVT.

The CDR3 loop reads CASSFRTPTDTQYF. As DNA, the CDR3 is TGCGCCAGCAGCTTCCGGACTCCAACAGATACGCAGTATTTT. The chain recombines TRBV5-1 with TRBJ2-3; possible D gene TRBD2, 5 bases. The CDR3 length is 14 residues. The germline V and J ends were trimmed by 2 bases and 3 bases, with 10 bases remaining between them. CDR1 and CDR2 (germline): SGHRS, YFSETQ.

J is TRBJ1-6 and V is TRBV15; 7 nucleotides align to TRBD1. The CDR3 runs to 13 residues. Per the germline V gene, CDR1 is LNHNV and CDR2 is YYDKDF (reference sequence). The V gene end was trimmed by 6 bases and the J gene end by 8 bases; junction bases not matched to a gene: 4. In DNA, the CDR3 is TGTGCCACCAGAGGGACAGTGGATTCACCCCTCCACTTT. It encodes CATRGTVDSPLHF. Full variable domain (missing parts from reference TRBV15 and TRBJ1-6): DAMVIQNPRYQVTQFGKPVTLSCSQTLNHNVMYWYQQKSSQAPKLLFHYYDKDFNNEADTPDNFQSRRPNTSFCFLDIRSPGLGDTAMYLCATRGTVDSPLHFGNGTRLTVT.

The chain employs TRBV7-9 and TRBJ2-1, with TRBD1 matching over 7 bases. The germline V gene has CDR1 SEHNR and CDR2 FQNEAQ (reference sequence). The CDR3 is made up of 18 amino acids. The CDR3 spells CVLGKGGNISGAYNEQFF. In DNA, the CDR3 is TGTGTCTTGGGAAAAGGGGGCAATATCTCCGGGGCCTACAATGAGCAGTTCTTC.

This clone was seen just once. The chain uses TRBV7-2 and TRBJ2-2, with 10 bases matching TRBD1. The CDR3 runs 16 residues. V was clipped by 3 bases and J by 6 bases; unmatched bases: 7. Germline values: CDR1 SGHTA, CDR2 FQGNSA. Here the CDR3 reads CASSLRQGAPSGELFF. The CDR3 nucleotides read TGTGCCAGCAGCTTGAGACAGGGGGCGCCATCCGGGGAGCTGTTTTTT.

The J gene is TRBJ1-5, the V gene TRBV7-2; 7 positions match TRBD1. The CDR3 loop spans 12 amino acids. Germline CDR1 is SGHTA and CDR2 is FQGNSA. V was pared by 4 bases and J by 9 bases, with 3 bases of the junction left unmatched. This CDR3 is CASSSYRGPQHF. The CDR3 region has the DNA TGTGCCAGCAGCTCCTACAGGGGGCCCCAGCATTTT.

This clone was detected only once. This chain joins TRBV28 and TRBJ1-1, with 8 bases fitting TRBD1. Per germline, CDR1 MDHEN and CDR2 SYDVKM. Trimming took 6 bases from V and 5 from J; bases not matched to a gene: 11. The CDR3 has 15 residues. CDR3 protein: CASSTPRQGRTEAFF. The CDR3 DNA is TGTGCCAGCAGCACACCTAGACAGGGGCGGACTGAAGCTTTCTTT.

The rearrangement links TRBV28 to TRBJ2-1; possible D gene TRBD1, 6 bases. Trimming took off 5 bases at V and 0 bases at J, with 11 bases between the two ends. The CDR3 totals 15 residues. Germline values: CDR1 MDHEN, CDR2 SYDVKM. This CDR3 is CASSDRLSSYNEQFF. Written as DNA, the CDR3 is TGTGCCAGCAGTGACAGGCTAAGCTCCTACAATGAGCAGTTCTTC.

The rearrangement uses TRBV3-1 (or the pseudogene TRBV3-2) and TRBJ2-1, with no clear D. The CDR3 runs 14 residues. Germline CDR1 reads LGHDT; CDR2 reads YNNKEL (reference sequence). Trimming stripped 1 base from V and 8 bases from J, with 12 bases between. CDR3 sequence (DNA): TGTGCCAGCAGCCAAGGTCCCTGGGCACATGAGCAGTTCTTC. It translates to CASSQGPWAHEQFF.

As DNA, the CDR3 is TGTGCCAGCAAAATAGCGGGAGGGCCCTCGGACATTCAGTACTTC. It yields the protein CASKIAGGPSDIQYF. The rearrangement joins TRBV5-4 to TRBJ2-4; 11 bases agree with TRBD2. CDR1 SGHNT and CDR2 YYREEE come from the germline V gene (reference sequence). The V segment lost 6 bases and the J segment 8 bases; nucleotides outside the gene matches: 10. The CDR3 totals 15 residues. Variable domain in full (rest from reference TRBV5-4 and TRBJ2-4): ETGVTQSPTHLIKTRGQQVTLRCSSQSGHNTVSWYQQALGQGPQFIFQYYREEENGRGNFPPRFSGLQFPNYSSELNVNALELDDSALYLCASKIAGGPSDIQYFGAGTRLSVL.

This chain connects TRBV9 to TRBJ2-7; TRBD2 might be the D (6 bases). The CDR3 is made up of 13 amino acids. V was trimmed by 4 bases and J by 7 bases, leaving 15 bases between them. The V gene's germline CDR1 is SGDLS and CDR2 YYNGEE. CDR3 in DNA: TGTGCCAGCAGCCCGGGTCTAGCGAGTGAGCAGTACTTC. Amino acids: CASSPGLASEQYF.

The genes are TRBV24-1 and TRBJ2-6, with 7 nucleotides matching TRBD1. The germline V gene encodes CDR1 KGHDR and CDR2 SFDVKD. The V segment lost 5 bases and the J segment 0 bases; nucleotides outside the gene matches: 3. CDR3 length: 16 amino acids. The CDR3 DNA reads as TGTGCCACCAGTGGTTGGACAGGCTCTGGGGCCAACGTCCTGACTTTC. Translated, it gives CATSGWTGSGANVLTF.

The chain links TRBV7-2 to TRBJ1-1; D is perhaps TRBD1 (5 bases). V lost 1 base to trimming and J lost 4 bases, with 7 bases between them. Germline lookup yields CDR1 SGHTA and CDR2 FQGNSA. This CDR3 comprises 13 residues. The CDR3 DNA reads TGTGCCAGCAGCTTAGAGGGGCCCACTGAAGCTTTCTTT. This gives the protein CASSLEGPTEAFF.

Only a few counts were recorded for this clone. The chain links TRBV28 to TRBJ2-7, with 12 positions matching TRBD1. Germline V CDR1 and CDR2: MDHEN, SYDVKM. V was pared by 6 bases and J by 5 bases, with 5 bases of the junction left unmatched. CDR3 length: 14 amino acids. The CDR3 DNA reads TGTGCCAGCAGCCCCGGGACAGGGGGCCACGAGCAGTACTTC. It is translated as CASSPGTGGHEQYF.

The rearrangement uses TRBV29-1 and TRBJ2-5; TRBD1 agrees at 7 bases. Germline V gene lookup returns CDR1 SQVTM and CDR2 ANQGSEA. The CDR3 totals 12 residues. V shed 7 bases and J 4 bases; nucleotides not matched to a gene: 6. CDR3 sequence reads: CSGTQGLETQYF. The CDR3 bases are TGCAGCGGCACACAGGGGTTAGAGACCCAGTACTTC. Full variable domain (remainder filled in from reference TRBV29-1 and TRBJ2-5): SAVISQKPSRDICQRGTSLTIQCQVDSQVTMMFWYRQQPGQSLTLIATANQGSEATYESGFVIDKFPISRPNLTFSTLTVSNMSPEDSSIYLCSGTQGLETQYFGPGTRLLVL.